This entry is about one TCR beta chain. This clonotype was recorded at least ten times. The antigen this receptor binds is unknown. Nothing much larger sits one base from this clone, and base qualities are not available. Including cysteine and phenylalanine, the CDR3 has 14 amino acids. The read is trimmed to its CDR3 DNA, 42 bases read in frame from base 1. V ends up 7 bases short and J 7 bases short, with an unmatched junction base count of 10. This sample was taken from a study of identical twins (TCRdb year 2016). Context from the whole study: To test whether fetal clonotypes persist, this study deep-sequenced TCR alpha and beta repertoires from monozygotic twins, from unrelated adults of various ages, and from cord blood. To rule out contamination, replicate twin experiments were performed at different times with different library preparation protocols.

Every donor was a healthy Caucasian. Three unrelated non-twin adults were additionally sequenced: a male aged 18 to 30, a male aged 50 to 59 and a female aged 50 to 59. Miltenyi CD45RO+ enrichment and human naive T-cell isolation kits were used to isolate memory (CD45RO+) and naive T cells from PBMC. Study-wide conclusions, independent of this receptor: Conclusions relied on cross-sectional statistical analysis, since the same donors could not be followed over many years. Zero-insertion analyses could be partly confounded by invariant T cells such as MAIT and iNKT, though diverse VJ usage argued against such confounding for most clonotypes. In monozygotic twins, out-of-frame TCR alpha sharing was systematically underestimated by recombination models, although the models agreed with sharing between unrelated individuals. Compared with coincidental sharing between unrelated individuals, out-of-frame TCR alpha sequences shared between twins had an excess of sequences with low generation probability. The excess sharing between twins in beta out-of-frame sequences was weaker because fewer shared sequences reduced the signal-to-noise ratio. Abundant cord blood beta clonotypes carried fewer insertions; young adult naive repertoires showed a weaker similar trend, while memory repertoires showed none.

The method behind the library was 5' RACE. Instrument on record: Illumina HiSeq 2000. A universal primer binding site was introduced by template switching, and a unique molecular identifier was present in the final cDNA, enabling accurate counting of TCR cDNA molecules. Specific primers in the conserved constant-segment region were used to synthesize first-strand cDNA for TCR alpha and beta chains. To control for contamination, every cDNA library carried two barcodes: a SMART-Mk sample barcode plus Illumina barcodes. Two successive PCR steps introduced TruSeq adapter sequences along with Illumina sample barcodes. The Illumina HiSeq platform was used with custom primers to sequence TCR alpha and beta cDNA libraries. Processing in the source paper ran as follows. MiGEC was used to process raw reads and extract unique molecular identifiers, and MiXCR was used to find CDR3 positions. For each individual, recombination models were inferred using an EM algorithm with the repgenHMM and IGoR tools. The tcR package in R was used for shared clonotype analysis, with sharing normalized by the product of cloneset sizes. To study raw recombination without the effects of thymic and clonal selection, out-of-frame nonproductive sequences were analyzed. TCRdb reprocessing: public reads trimmed at Q25 with fastp, clones called with MiXCR, in-frame beta chains kept. Entries that share a CDR3 protein sequence are merged under the most common genes and DNA. Here the V and J calls rest on TCRdb's processing, not on the authors' analysis. This sample has 420,000 or so distinct CDR3 sequences in its table, and less than 20% of those were observed once. Less than 15% of the sample lies in the top ten.

Rearrangement joined TRBV12-3 or TRBV12-4 to TRBJ2-1; 7 junctional bases match TRBD2. This clonotype was sampled from a man over 45 in good health. The sequenced sample was naive T cells sorted from blood. Per the publication, the cell subset or site label means: cells isolated with a human naive T-cell isolation kit. CDR3 protein: CASTPGGRLNEQFF. The DNA sequence reads TGTGCCAGCACCCCGGGCGGGAGATTGAATGAGCAGTTCTTC.